This entry lists 2 T cell receptor beta chains sequenced from one sample in a study of OX40 agonist ivuxolimab in advanced cancers. Repertoires were generated with immunoSEQ multiplex PCR, while TCRdb's copy carries only in-frame clones and drops some. Among 40,000 or so clones listed, more than 75% were seen once. The sequencing here drew on CD4+ or CD8+ T cells sorted from blood, taken in a trial of the OX40 agonist ivuxolimab. The receptor set was obtained from an adult with an advanced solid tumor such as melanoma, head and neck, liver or kidney cancer.

V and J are TRBV19 and TRBJ1-3; D not certain. This CDR3 contains 15 residues. Germline CDR1 LNHDA, CDR2 SQIVND (reference sequence). Trimming stripped 3 bases from V and 3 bases from J, with 12 bases between. The CDR3 DNA sequence: TGTGCCAGTAGTATTGATGGGAGAGATGGAAACACCATATATTTT. Translated: CASSIDGRDGNTIYF.

The chain uses TRBV19 and TRBJ2-1, with 10 nucleotides matching TRBD2. The length of the CDR3 is 15 residues. Per the germline V gene, CDR1 is LNHDA and CDR2 is SQIVND (reference sequence). With 5 bases clipped from V and 0 bases from J, the junction kept 1 base outside the gene matches. The CDR3 spells CASSPSGSSYNEQFF. In nucleotides, the CDR3 is TGTGCCAGTAGTCCTAGCGGGAGCTCCTACAATGAGCAGTTCTTC. Variable domain in full (rest from reference TRBV19 and TRBJ2-1): DGGITQSPKYLFRKEGQNVTLSCEQNLNHDAMYWYRQDPGQGLRLIYYSQIVNDFQKGDIAEGYSVSREKKESFPLTVTSAQKNPTAFYLCASSPSGSSYNEQFFGPGTRLTVL.